A single sample is the source of the 27 T cell receptor beta chains below, sequenced in a study of CD8 T cells in Susac syndrome. The RNA, about 0.45 to 1 ug, was put through reverse transcription using random hexamers. TCRdb re-analysed the immunoSEQ multiplex PCR reads in MiXCR, keeping a single row per CDR3 protein. The sample has around 85,000 distinct CDR3 sequences; over 90% are singletons. Sample: CD8+ T cells from PBMCs. All receptors derive from a human donor with Susac syndrome.

The chain employs TRBV29-1 and TRBJ1-1, with a weak D call TRBD1 (6 bases). V dropped 6 bases and J dropped 0 bases, with 11 bases sitting between them. Germline CDR1 and CDR2: SQVTM and ANQGSEA. CDR3 size: 13 residues. The chain's CDR3 is CSVPGTMNTEAFF. The DNA for the CDR3 is TGCAGCGTCCCCGGGACAATGAACACTGAAGCTTTCTTT.

This CDR3 is CASSLGRAGGMDTQYF. For the CDR3, the DNA is TGTGCCAGCAGCTTAGGGCGTGCGGGGGGAATGGATACGCAGTATTTT. The chain couples TRBV7-8 to TRBJ2-3; 8 bases map to TRBD2. Germline V gene lookup returns CDR1 SGHVS and CDR2 FQNEAQ. The CDR3 totals 16 residues. J lost 6 bases, V lost 1 base, and 9 bases had no gene match. Supplemented by reference TRBV7-8 and TRBJ2-3, the full variable domain reads GAGVSQSPRYKVAKRGQDVALRCDPISGHVSLFWYQQALGQGPEFLTYFQNEAQLDKSGLPSDRFFAERPEGSVSTLKIQRTQQEDSAVYLCASSLGRAGGMDTQYFGPGTRLTVL.

The chain couples TRBV4-3 to TRBJ2-1, with D perhaps TRBD1 or TRBD2 (5 bases each). Germline CDR1 is LGHNA and CDR2 is YSLEER. The CDR3 length is 13 residues. V was shortened by 0 bases and J by 6 bases, with 6 bases between the two germline ends. CDR3 coding DNA: TGCGCCAGCAGCCAAGATGGGGGCAATGAGCAGTTCTTC. Its translation is CASSQDGGNEQFF.

The genes are TRBV6-5 and TRBJ2-4, with a tentative D call TRBD1 (5 bases). The CDR3 is 16 residues long. Looked up from germline, CDR1 is MNHEY and CDR2 is SVGAGI. The V end was cut by 0 bases, the J end by 2 bases, with 11 bases between. The CDR3 nucleotides are TGTGCCAGCAGTTACTCGCGTCAGGGAACCAAAAACATTCAGTACTTC. This translates into CASSYSRQGTKNIQYF.

This chain links TRBV12-3 or TRBV12-4 with TRBJ2-1; D remains ambiguous. The length of the CDR3 is 12 residues. The V end lost 5 bases, the J end lost 3 bases, and 5 bases lay between the germline ends. The CDR3 sequence is CASSPYYNEQFF. CDR3 DNA: TGTGCCAGCAGTCCCTACTACAATGAGCAGTTCTTC.

The chain couples TRBV30 to TRBJ1-1; 8 bases line up with TRBD1. Germline-derived CDR1 and CDR2 are GTSNPN and SVGIG (reference sequence). With V trimmed by 2 bases and J by 0 bases, 5 bases remained unmatched. The CDR3 has 15 residues. CDR3 in amino acids: CAWSYWTGMNTEAFF. The DNA for the CDR3 is TGTGCCTGGAGTTACTGGACAGGGATGAACACTGAAGCTTTCTTT. The full variable domain, its missing parts supplied by reference TRBV30 and TRBJ1-1, is SQTIHQWPATLVQPVGSPLSLECTVEGTSNPNLYWYRQAAGRGLQLLFYSVGIGQISSEVPQNLSASRPQDRQFILSSKKLLLSDSGFYLCAWSYWTGMNTEAFFGQGTRLTVV.

The rearrangement joins TRBV4-2 to TRBJ2-7; possible D gene TRBD2, 6 bases. Germline V lookup: CDR1 LGHNA, CDR2 YNFKEQ. The CDR3 sequence is 14 residues long. Trimming left V 1 base short and J 3 bases short, with 10 bases between. CDR3 DNA: TGTGCCAGCAGCCAAGCGGGAGTCGGCTACGAGCAGTACTTC. Protein sequence: CASSQAGVGYEQYF.

CDR3 coding DNA: TGTGCCAGCAGCTTAGGGACTAGCGGATACAATGAGCAGTTCTTC. Its protein is CASSLGTSGYNEQFF. V and J are TRBV13 and TRBJ2-1; the match to TRBD2 covers 9 bases. This CDR3 comprises 15 residues. The trim removed 0 bases at V and 4 bases at J, leaving 1 base unmatched. Germline CDR1 reads PRHDT; CDR2 reads FYEKMQ (reference sequence).

This chain uses TRBV28 with TRBJ2-1, with D possibly TRBD1 on 6 matching bases. Per germline, CDR1 MDHEN and CDR2 SYDVKM. Trimming took 2 bases from V and 0 from J, leaving 8 bases between them. This CDR3 contains 15 residues. The CDR3 spells CASSLQQGSYNEQFF. CDR3 sequence (DNA): TGTGCCAGCAGTTTACAACAGGGCTCCTACAATGAGCAGTTCTTC.

The chain links TRBV7-6 to TRBJ2-2, with TRBD1 as a possible D gene (6 bases). The CDR3 sequence is 14 residues long. V was shortened by 7 bases and J by 8 bases, with 17 bases between the two germline ends. Per germline, CDR1 SGHVS and CDR2 FNYEAQ. The CDR3 sequence: CASTPSEGQGELFF. In DNA, the CDR3 is TGTGCCAGCACCCCGAGTGAGGGACAAGGGGAGCTGTTTTTT.

The chain recombines TRBV11-2 with TRBJ2-5, with 7 nucleotides matching TRBD2. The germline V gene encodes CDR1 SGHAT and CDR2 FQNNGV. V dropped 3 bases and J dropped 5; count of bases not matched to a gene: 6. The CDR3 has 14 amino acids. CDR3 nucleotide sequence: TGTGCCAGCAGCTTCGGCGCGGGAGCCGAGACCCAGTACTTC. Its translation is CASSFGAGAETQYF.

This sequence joins TRBV7-6 and TRBJ2-1; possibly TRBD2 for D (6 bases). Trimming took 4 bases from V and 2 from J, leaving 21 bases between them. CDR3 length: 18 residues. CDR1 and CDR2 (germline): SGHVS, FNYEAQ. CDR3 DNA: TGTGCCAGCAGCTATCAACCCGACCCGGGACTGCCCTACAATGAGCAGTTCTTC. As protein: CASSYQPDPGLPYNEQFF.

This clonotype was seen more than once but under ten times. V gene TRBV27 combines with J gene TRBJ2-1; D gene unclear. The CDR3 is 10 amino acids. CDR1 is MNHEY and CDR2 is SMNVEV in the germline V gene (reference sequence). V was shortened by 8 bases and J by 4 bases, with 3 bases between the two germline ends. The CDR3 nucleotides read TGTGCCAGCGGTTACAATGAGCAGTTCTTC. This encodes CASGYNEQFF.

Turning to this clonotype: Mismatch with germline at one junction end may stem from a read error. J is TRBJ2-3 and V is TRBV29-1; 7 bases map to TRBD1. Germline V lookup: CDR1 SQVTM, CDR2 ANQGSEA. The CDR3 is 13 residues long. The CDR3 bases are TGCAGCGGTGAAACAGGGGTCACAGATACGCAGTATTTT. It translates to CSGETGVTDTQYF.

This sequence joins TRBV20-1 and TRBJ2-7; D might be TRBD2 (6 bases). The germline V gene has CDR1 DFQATT and CDR2 SNEGSKA (reference sequence). The CDR3 totals 12 residues. V lost 5 bases, J lost 2 bases, and 10 bases lay in between. The CDR3 here is CSAVWGAYEQYF. CDR3 DNA: TGCAGTGCTGTTTGGGGGGCCTACGAGCAGTACTTC.

V is TRBV15 and J is TRBJ2-5, with a tentative D call TRBD2 (5 bases). In germline, CDR1 is LNHNV, CDR2 YYDKDF (reference sequence). V was pared by 5 bases and J by 4 bases, with 20 bases between. This CDR3 comprises 16 residues. The CDR3 DNA is TGTGCCACCAGCGAGAGGACCGTCGTAGCGACAGAGACCCAGTACTTC. It codes for CATSERTVVATETQYF. Complete variable domain (other parts from reference TRBV15 and TRBJ2-5): DAMVIQNPRYQVTQFGKPVTLSCSQTLNHNVMYWYQQKSSQAPKLLFHYYDKDFNNEADTPDNFQSRRPNTSFCFLDIRSPGLGDTAMYLCATSERTVVATETQYFGPGTRLLVL.

The chain links TRBV27 to TRBJ2-2; D unclear. The V end was cut by 3 bases, the J end by 6 bases, with 5 bases between. The length of the CDR3 is 12 residues. In germline, CDR1 is MNHEY, CDR2 SMNVEV (reference sequence). This CDR3 is CASSFNPGELFF. Written as DNA, the CDR3 is TGTGCCAGCAGTTTCAACCCCGGGGAGCTGTTTTTT.

The rearrangement links TRBV5-6 to TRBJ2-4; no reliable D call. The V end was cut by 1 base, the J end by 0 bases, with 11 bases between. The CDR3 runs to 16 residues. CDR1 SGHDT and CDR2 YYEEEE come from the germline V gene. CDR3 in amino acids: CASSLTNLLAKNIQYF. CDR3 in DNA: TGTGCCAGCAGCTTGACAAACCTCCTAGCCAAAAACATTCAGTACTTC.

The chain has TRBV5-6 and TRBJ2-7; a possible D gene is TRBD1 (6 bases). This CDR3 is built from 12 residues. Germline CDR1 SGHDT, CDR2 YYEEEE. Trimming removed 1 base from V and 5 bases from J, with 7 bases in between. The CDR3 nucleotides read TGTGCCAGCAGCTTGTGGGGGCACGAGCAGTACTTC. This translates into CASSLWGHEQYF.

This clonotype has just a few counts. The chain is built from TRBV10-3 and TRBJ2-5, with D perhaps TRBD1 (6 bases). The CDR3 consists of 14 residues. Per the germline V gene, CDR1 is ENHRY and CDR2 is SYGVKD. Trimming took 3 bases from V and 0 from J, leaving 8 bases between them. CDR3 sequence (DNA): TGTGCCATCAGTGAAGGGGGACACCAAGAGACCCAGTACTTC. Its translation is CAISEGGHQETQYF.

The chain employs TRBV20-1 and TRBJ2-7; D unclear. This CDR3 is 14 amino acids long. Germline CDR1 reads DFQATT; CDR2 reads SNEGSKA (reference sequence). V lost 3 bases, J lost 4 bases, and 16 bases lay in between. Written as DNA, the CDR3 is TGCAGTGCTAGGTCGTTTTCGGACCTATACGAGCAGTACTTC. Protein product: CSARSFSDLYEQYF.

This clonotype was observed once. This sequence joins TRBV3-1 and TRBJ2-1; no firm D call. Germline V gene lookup returns CDR1 LGHDT and CDR2 YNNKEL (reference sequence). The length of the CDR3 is 13 residues. With 3 bases removed from V and 8 bases from J, the gap between germline ends came to 11 bases. CDR3 residues: CASSQDSDDEQFF. The CDR3 DNA sequence: TGTGCCAGCAGCCAGGATAGTGACGATGAGCAGTTCTTC.

The rearrangement uses TRBV5-1 and TRBJ2-3; TRBD1 aligns across 11 bases. J gave up 5 bases and V 5 bases, and 7 bases lay outside the gene matches. The CDR3 runs to 15 residues. The germline CDR1 and CDR2 sequences are SGHRS and YFSETQ. CDR3 sequence reads: CASSPWTGGRDTQYF. In DNA, the CDR3 is TGCGCCAGCAGTCCCTGGACAGGGGGCAGAGATACGCAGTATTTT.

V is TRBV13 and J is TRBJ2-7; 8 bases agree with TRBD2. Germline-derived CDR1 and CDR2 are PRHDT and FYEKMQ (reference sequence). The CDR3 sequence is 13 residues long. The J segment lost 2 bases and the V segment lost 6 bases, leaving 3 bases of the junction unmatched. This chain's CDR3 is CASSPGRAYEQYF. The DNA of the CDR3 is TGTGCCAGCAGTCCCGGGAGGGCCTACGAGCAGTACTTC. Combining the CDR3 with reference TRBV13 and TRBJ2-7 gives the whole variable domain AAGVIQSPRHLIKEKRETATLKCYPIPRHDTVYWYQQGPGQDPQFLISFYEKMQSDKGSIPDRFSAQQFSDYHSELNMSSLELGDSALYFCASSPGRAYEQYFGPGTRLTVT.

V and J are TRBV6-5 and TRBJ2-7; 10 positions agree with TRBD2. Looked up from germline, CDR1 is MNHEY and CDR2 is SVGAGI. After removal of 1 base from V and 5 bases from J, the junction contained 11 bases not matched to a gene. CDR3 size: 17 residues. This CDR3 is CASSYFRASGRGDEQYF. CDR3 nucleotide sequence: TGTGCCAGCAGTTACTTCCGGGCTAGCGGGAGAGGTGACGAGCAGTACTTC.

This chain links TRBV7-2 with TRBJ2-7; 9 bases are shared with TRBD1. In germline, CDR1 is SGHTA, CDR2 FQGNSA. CDR3 size: 14 residues. Trimming removed 5 bases from V and 3 bases from J; junction bases left unmatched: 5. CDR3 protein: CASSIPGQGYEQYF. The CDR3 DNA follows: TGTGCCAGCAGCATACCGGGACAGGGCTACGAGCAGTACTTC.

V gene TRBV13 combines with J gene TRBJ2-1, with 9 bases fitting TRBD2. Germline CDR1 and CDR2: PRHDT and FYEKMQ (reference sequence). Unmatched junction bases numbered 9, after V lost 10 bases and J lost 8 bases. The CDR3 is 13 amino acids. The CDR3 region is CAILSSGSYEQFF. The CDR3 DNA sequence: TGTGCCATATTAAGTAGCGGGAGCTATGAGCAGTTCTTC. The whole variable domain, filled in from reference TRBV13 and TRBJ2-1, reads AAGVIQSPRHLIKEKRETATLKCYPIPRHDTVYWYQQGPGQDPQFLISFYEKMQSDKGSIPDRFSAQQFSDYHSELNMSSLELGDSALYFCAILSSGSYEQFFGPGTRLTVL.